This T cell receptor (beta chain) originates from a study of blood T cell repertoires in COVID-19. Overall study: From the United States, Italy and Spain came samples of acute and convalescent COVID-19. T cells, B-cell-depleted T cells, or PBMCs supplied cDNA or gDNA.

Trimming took off 0 bases at V and 9 bases at J, with 7 bases between the two ends. Germline loops: CDR1 SGDLS, CDR2 YYNGEE. There are 13 residues in the CDR3. Methods used by the authors: For nucleated cells, counts were estimated from reference gene primer amplification. This table comes from immunoSEQ multiplex PCR, and its TCRdb copy is limited to in-frame clones, with some not included. V and J calls and clone size come straight from that table; D and trimming were deduced from the DNA. The sample records 20,000 to 30,000 clones, 82% being singletons. The chain links TRBV9 to TRBJ1-6; D might be TRBD1 (5 bases). What was sequenced was peripheral blood. This sequence originates from a human donor in a cohort sampled during active COVID-19. CDR3 nucleotide sequence: TGTGCCAGCAGCGTAGGGAGGGGTTCACCCCTCCACTTT. Amino acid sequence: CASSVGRGSPLHF.